This TCR beta chain was identified in a study of CD8+ T cells in alopecia areata. Study-wide findings and caveats: With tofacitinib ongoing, many expanded lesional clones persisted in both scalp and blood. Tofacitinib significantly lowered scalp clonality and expanded CD8+ clones among the top 100.

RNA, once extracted, was reverse transcribed into cDNA for use as the sequencing template. Sequenced by immunoSEQ multiplex PCR; TCRdb stores in-frame clones only, minus some. The table shows about 99,000 clones, with about nine tenths occurring only once. CDR3 length equals 12 residues. Trimming cost V 3 bases and J 1 base, with 4 bases left between them. The germline gives CDR1 SEHNR, CDR2 FQNEAQ (reference sequence). As for treatment: oral pan-JAK inhibitor, 5-10 mg twice daily. This clone was found once. Antigen: not known. The chain joins TRBV7-9 to TRBJ2-7, with D hard to call. The input for sequencing was CD8+ T cells sorted from blood, taken between weeks 30 and 35, from a patient treated with tofacitinib. The receptor was derived from a human donor with alopecia areata. This CDR3 reads CASSFASYEQYF. The CDR3 DNA follows: TGTGCCAGCAGCTTTGCATCCTACGAGCAGTACTTC.